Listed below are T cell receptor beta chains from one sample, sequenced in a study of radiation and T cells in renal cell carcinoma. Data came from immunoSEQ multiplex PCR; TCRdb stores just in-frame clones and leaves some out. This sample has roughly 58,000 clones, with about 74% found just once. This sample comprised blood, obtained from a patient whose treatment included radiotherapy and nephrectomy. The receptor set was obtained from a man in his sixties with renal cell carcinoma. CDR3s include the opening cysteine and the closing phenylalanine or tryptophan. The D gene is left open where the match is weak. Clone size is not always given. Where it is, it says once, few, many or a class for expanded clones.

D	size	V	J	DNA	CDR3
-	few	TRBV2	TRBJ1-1	TGTGCCAGCAGTGTTGACAGGATGAACACTGAAGCTTTCTTT	CASSVDRMNTEAFF
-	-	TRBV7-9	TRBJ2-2	TGTGCCAGCAGCTTAAGAGGGACCGGGGAGCTGTTTTTT	CASSLRGTGELFF
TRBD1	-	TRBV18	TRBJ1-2	TGTGCCAGCTCAACGGGACAGGGGGCTGTATCTAACTATGGCTACACCTTC	CASSTGQGAVSNYGYTF
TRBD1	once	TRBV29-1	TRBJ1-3	TGCAGCGCCGGGACAGCCTCTGGAAACACCATATATTTT	CSAGTASGNTIYF
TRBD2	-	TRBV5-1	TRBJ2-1	TGCGCCAGCACGTCGCTAGCGGGAGAGGACAATGAGCAGTTCTTC	CASTSLAGEDNEQFF
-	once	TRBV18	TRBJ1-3	TGTGCCAGCTCACGCTCGGGACGGATCTCTGGAAACACCATATATTTT	CASSRSGRISGNTIYF
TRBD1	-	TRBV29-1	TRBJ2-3	TGCAGCACGAATATGGGACAGGGATTCACAGATACGCAGTATTTT	CSTNMGQGFTDTQYF
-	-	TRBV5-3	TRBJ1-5	TGTGCCCCCCGCGGGGGGAATCAGCCCCAGCATTTT	CAPRGGNQPQHF
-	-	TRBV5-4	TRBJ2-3	TGTGCCAGCAGCTTGGACTCGACTGGGGATACGCAGTATTTT	CASSLDSTGDTQYF
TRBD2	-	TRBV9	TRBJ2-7	TGTGCCAGCAGCGTAGCGGGGGGGGCCTCCTACGAGCAGTACTTC	CASSVAGGASYEQYF